The TCR beta chain under discussion was sequenced for a study of cytomegalovirus exposure and HLA in healthy donors. The wider study: Both the roughly 120 validation repertoires and the roughly 620 first-cohort repertoires used the same platform, as reported by a later analysis.

Some clones are missing from TCRdb's copy, which holds only in-frame ones; the method was immunoSEQ multiplex PCR. The sample includes 220,000 or so clones, over 80% of them seen just once. The CDR3 is 15 residues long. Germline V lookup: CDR1 MGHRA, CDR2 YSYEKL. The V segment lost 3 bases and the J segment 0 bases; nucleotides outside the gene matches: 1. This chain uses TRBV4-1 with TRBJ2-7; 11 bases align to TRBD2. The sequence derives from a woman between 25 and 40 years old in good health and CMV-seropositive. Sequencing input: PBMCs. DNA for the CDR3: TGCGCCAGCAGCCATACTAGCGGGAGCTCCTACGAGCAGTACTTC. It encodes CASSHTSGSSYEQYF.